The 2 T cell receptor beta chains given below trace back to one sample, sequenced in a study of human T cells and chemical hapten exposure. TCRdb re-called the RACE reads with MiXCR, one entry per CDR3 protein. The table records approximately 97,000 distinct CDR3 sequences, 25% to 30% of them present only once. Time point defined: patch test 3, about 24 weeks after DPC sensitization. As for treatment: therapeutic diphenylcyclopropenone sensitization with weekly scalp DPC. This specimen consisted of whole blood, obtained in connection with sensitization to the hapten diphenylcyclopropenone (DPC). The receptor set was obtained from a man aged 40-49 years with alopecia areata. Some clones in this sample may be carry-over from other donors' samples.

The chain uses TRBV20-1 and TRBJ2-7, with TRBD2 identical over 10 bases. The V segment lost 3 bases and the J segment 1 base; nucleotides outside the gene matches: 12. The CDR3 runs to 17 residues. The V gene's germline CDR1 is DFQATT and CDR2 SNEGSKA (reference sequence). CDR3 in DNA: TGCAGTGCTAGTTCCGAACTAGCGGGACTCACTTCCTACGAGCAGTACTTC. Residues: CSASSELAGLTSYEQYF.

This chain uses TRBV14 with TRBJ1-1; 9 nucleotides agree with TRBD1. The CDR3 is 15 residues long. Looked up from germline, CDR1 is SGHDN and CDR2 is FVKESK. V shed 4 bases and J 5 bases; nucleotides not matched to a gene: 8. CDR3 residues: CASSRRQGVWTEAFF. CDR3 sequence (DNA): TGTGCCAGCAGCCGACGACAGGGGGTTTGGACTGAAGCTTTCTTT.